A selection of T cell receptor beta chains follows, all from one sample in a study of T cell clones after liver transplantation. Generated by immunoSEQ multiplex PCR, the TCRdb table keeps only in-frame clones and is missing some. This sample has about 74,000 clones, with 80% found just once. The input for sequencing was CD4+ T cells from blood, taken before liver transplant. Receptors were obtained from a human donor who received a liver transplant. Each CDR3 is given with its conserved first and last residue. A D gene is named only where the DNA matches it firmly. Clone size is not always given. Where it is, it says once, few, many or a class for expanded clones.

J gene: TRBJ2-7; V gene: TRBV5-1; D gene: TRBD1; clone size: -; CDR3 protein: CASSRDRGAYEQYF; CDR3 DNA: TGCGCCAGCAGCCGGGACAGGGGGGCCTACGAGCAGTACTTC
J gene: TRBJ2-7; V gene: TRBV2; D gene: TRBD2; clone size: -; CDR3 protein: CASSERSRISRLAGGYEQYF; CDR3 DNA: TGTGCCAGCAGTGAACGATCTCGAATTTCAAGACTAGCGGGAGGTTACGAGCAGTACTTC
J gene: TRBJ2-4; V gene: TRBV11-2; D gene: TRBD2; clone size: -; CDR3 protein: CASSPGLAGGHIQYF; CDR3 DNA: TGTGCCAGCAGCCCTGGACTAGCGGGAGGGCACATTCAGTACTTC
J gene: TRBJ2-3; V gene: TRBV19; D gene: -; clone size: -; CDR3 protein: CASSFRQSTDTQYF; CDR3 DNA: TGTGCCAGTAGTTTCCGGCAAAGCACAGATACGCAGTATTTT
J gene: TRBJ2-7; V gene: TRBV18; D gene: TRBD1; clone size: -; CDR3 protein: CASSPLGQGISYEQYF; CDR3 DNA: TGTGCCAGCTCACCCCTGGGACAGGGGATCTCCTACGAGCAGTACTTC
J gene: TRBJ1-1; V gene: TRBV5-1; D gene: -; clone size: -; CDR3 protein: CASSSDFLGAFF; CDR3 DNA: TGCGCCAGCAGCTCGGACTTTCTAGGGGCTTTCTTT
J gene: TRBJ2-7; V gene: TRBV27; D gene: -; clone size: -; CDR3 protein: CASSLAPAGQTVPYEQYF; CDR3 DNA: TGTGCCAGCAGTTTAGCCCCGGCGGGACAGACCGTCCCCTACGAGCAGTACTTC
J gene: TRBJ1-3; V gene: TRBV7-2; D gene: -; clone size: -; CDR3 protein: CASSSFSWGAGNTIYF; CDR3 DNA: TGTGCCAGCAGCTCATTCTCTTGGGGGGCTGGAAACACCATATATTTT
J gene: TRBJ1-5; V gene: TRBV6-5; D gene: TRBD1; clone size: -; CDR3 protein: CASSYDRDQPQHF; CDR3 DNA: TGTGCCAGCAGTTACGACAGGGATCAGCCCCAGCATTTT
J gene: TRBJ1-1; V gene: TRBV5-4; D gene: -; clone size: -; CDR3 protein: CASSLGVGNTEAFF; CDR3 DNA: TGTGCCAGCAGCTTAGGGGTGGGGAACACTGAAGCTTTCTTT
J gene: TRBJ2-7; V gene: TRBV5-1; D gene: TRBD1; clone size: -; CDR3 protein: CASSLMGQGGDEQYF; CDR3 DNA: TGCGCCAGCAGCTTGATGGGACAGGGAGGAGACGAGCAGTACTTC
J gene: TRBJ1-4; V gene: TRBV5-6; D gene: -; clone size: -; CDR3 protein: CASSRLATNEKLFF; CDR3 DNA: TGTGCCAGCAGCCGTCTTGCAACTAATGAAAAACTGTTTTTT
J gene: TRBJ2-3; V gene: TRBV30; D gene: -; clone size: -; CDR3 protein: CAWSSQGTDTQYF; CDR3 DNA: TGTGCCTGGAGTTCCCAGGGAACAGATACGCAGTATTTT
J gene: TRBJ1-1; V gene: TRBV4-1; D gene: -; clone size: -; CDR3 protein: CASSQDRNTEAFF; CDR3 DNA: TGCGCCAGCAGCCAAGACCGGAACACTGAAGCTTTCTTT
J gene: TRBJ2-1; V gene: TRBV2; D gene: -; clone size: few; CDR3 protein: CASKEGTSNNEQFF; CDR3 DNA: TGTGCCAGCAAAGAGGGAACTAGCAATAATGAGCAGTTCTTC
J gene: TRBJ1-2; V gene: TRBV28; D gene: TRBD1; clone size: -; CDR3 protein: CASSPTGGGSYGYTF; CDR3 DNA: TGTGCCAGCAGTCCCACAGGGGGCGGAAGCTATGGCTACACCTTC
J gene: TRBJ2-2; V gene: TRBV28; D gene: TRBD2; clone size: few; CDR3 protein: CASSLIAGVDGELFF; CDR3 DNA: TGTGCCAGCAGTTTAATAGCGGGAGTAGACGGGGAGCTGTTTTTT
J gene: TRBJ2-1; V gene: TRBV7-9; D gene: -; clone size: -; CDR3 protein: CASSSKGFWNNEQFF; CDR3 DNA: TGTGCCAGCAGCTCTAAGGGGTTCTGGAACAATGAGCAGTTCTTC
J gene: TRBJ1-2; V gene: TRBV27; D gene: -; clone size: once; CDR3 protein: CASSLQANYGYTF; CDR3 DNA: TGTGCCAGCAGTTTACAAGCTAACTATGGCTACACCTTC
J gene: TRBJ2-1; V gene: TRBV4-3; D gene: -; clone size: -; CDR3 protein: CASSQELFSHEQFF; CDR3 DNA: TGCGCCAGCAGCCAAGAACTTTTCTCGCATGAGCAGTTCTTC